The present T cell receptor (beta chain) was sequenced within a study of T cells expressing NK-cell markers. TCRdb reanalyzed the 5' RACE reads, giving one entry per CDR3 protein sequence and no DNA. Here the sample table reports a few hundred thousand distinct CDR3 sequences. This TCR was recovered from a woman between 50 and 59 years old in good health. Sample: blood T cells: a sorted CD56 or NKG2C T cell subset, CD4+ or CD8+ T cells, or bulk PBMC T cells (not recorded which).

The CDR3 loop is CAISETDQSSYEQYF. This sequence joins TRBV10-3 and TRBJ2-7. Looked up from germline, CDR1 is ENHRY and CDR2 is SYGVKD. This CDR3 is 15 amino acids long.